This TCR beta chain was obtained from a study of neurological immune-mediated disorders. Study outcomes and limitations: For the multiple sclerosis repertoire cluster, an association with any clinical or MRI feature was absent.

The CDR3 sequence is 11 residues long. Trimming cost V 6 bases and J 3 bases, with 6 bases left between them. CDR1 and CDR2 from the germline V gene are DFQATT and SNEGSKA (reference sequence). A single run covered 15-18 subjects with over 180 million TCR-beta sequences. TCRdb used MiXCR to reprocess the 5' RACE reads, holding one entry per CDR3 protein. The sample yields approximately 68,000 distinct CDR3 sequences, approximately 4.6% seen once. This clonotype occurred many times. The target antigen is unknown. The sequencing input was PBMCs. The rearrangement joins TRBV20-1 to TRBJ2-1; D unclear. This TCR was sampled from a woman in her 70s with multiple sclerosis. The CDR3 sequence is CSAKDYNEQFF. Written as DNA, the CDR3 is TGCAGTGCCAAAGACTACAATGAGCAGTTCTTC.